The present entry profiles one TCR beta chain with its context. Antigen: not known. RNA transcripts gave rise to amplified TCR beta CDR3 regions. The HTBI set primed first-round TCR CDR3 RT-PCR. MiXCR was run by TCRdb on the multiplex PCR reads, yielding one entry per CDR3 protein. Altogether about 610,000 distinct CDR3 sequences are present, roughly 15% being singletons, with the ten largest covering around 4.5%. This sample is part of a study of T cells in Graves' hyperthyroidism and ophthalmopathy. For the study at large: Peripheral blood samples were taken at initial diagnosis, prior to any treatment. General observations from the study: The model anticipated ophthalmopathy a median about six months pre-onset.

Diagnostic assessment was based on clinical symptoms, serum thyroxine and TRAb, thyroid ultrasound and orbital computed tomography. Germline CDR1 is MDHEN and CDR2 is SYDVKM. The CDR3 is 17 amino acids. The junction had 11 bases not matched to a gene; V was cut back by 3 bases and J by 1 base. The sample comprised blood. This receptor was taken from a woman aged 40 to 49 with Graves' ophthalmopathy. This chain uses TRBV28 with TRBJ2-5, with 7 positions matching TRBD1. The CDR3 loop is CASSLGTEPIPQETQYF. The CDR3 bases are TGTGCCAGCAGTTTGGGGACAGAGCCCATCCCCCAAGAGACCCAGTACTTC.